The 13 T cell receptor beta chains below were found in one sample sequenced in a study of vaccination effects on CD4 cells after COVID-19 (dated by TCRdb to the early 2020s). The library was produced with the immunoSEQ multiplex PCR assay. The table was pulled from immuneACCESS by TCRdb, which kept in-frame rearrangements only. Such tables lose some clones; where checked, under half of the loss comes from unresolved V genes, and the rest has no known cause. The sample table records roughly 30,000 clones; approximately 73% of these occur just once. The ten largest account for roughly 27% of the sample. The antigens these receptors bind are not known. To identify antigen-specific CD4+ T cell clonotypes by their expansion, the ViraFEST assay first stimulated PBMC with viral peptide pools and then applied TCR sequencing. After 10 to 11 days of culture, CD4+ T cells were isolated with the EasySep CD4+ T cell isolation kit. The absence of prior SARS-CoV-2 infection in healthy vaccine recipients was confirmed by negative nucleocapsid antibodies before and after vaccination.

This sample comprised CD4+ T cells from PBMCs cultured with HCoV-OC43 spike peptides, obtained before COVID-19 vaccination. According to the study, the label for this sample's cell subset or site signals: HCoV-OC43 spike overlapping peptide pool stimulation. Every receptor here comes from a human donor who received a COVID-19 vaccine.

This clone came up a few times. The rearrangement uses TRBV9 and TRBJ2-1; D gene uncertain. The germline V gene encodes CDR1 SGDLS and CDR2 YYNGEE. The CDR3 consists of 14 residues. Trimming took 1 base from V and 6 from J, leaving 11 bases between them. CDR3 DNA: TGTGCCAGCAGCGTAAGGGATGTCGTCAATGAGCAGTTCTTC. It translates to CASSVRDVVNEQFF.

The rearrangement uses TRBV6-6 and TRBJ2-1; 10 bases map to TRBD2. Germline V gives CDR1 MNHNY, CDR2 SVGAGI (reference sequence). This CDR3 has 13 amino acids. Trimming removed 3 bases from V and 10 bases from J; junction bases left unmatched: 3. The CDR3 coding sequence is TGTGCCAGCAGTTATCCTAGCGGGAGCGAGCAGTTCTTC. It codes for CASSYPSGSEQFF.

This clone is a singleton in its sample. This chain links TRBV4-1 with TRBJ1-5; D remains unclear. Germline CDR1 and CDR2: MGHRA and YSYEKL. V lost 4 bases to trimming and J lost 4 bases, with 14 bases between them. This CDR3 is 15 amino acids long. The CDR3 loop reads CASSRVPGENQPQHF. DNA of the CDR3: TGCGCCAGCAGCCGGGTACCGGGAGAAAATCAGCCCCAGCATTTT.

V usage is TRBV6-2 or TRBV6-3 and J usage is TRBJ2-7, with unresolved D. V lost 5 bases and J 2 bases, leaving 13 bases between the germline ends. Germline CDR1 and CDR2: MNHEY and SVGEGT. There are 14 residues in the CDR3. The DNA for the CDR3 is TGTGCCAGCAGTCGCGAGTGGGGTCCCTACGAGCAGTACTTC. It translates to CASSREWGPYEQYF.

A few counts support this clone. This chain links TRBV30 with TRBJ1-2; D possibly corresponds to TRBD1 (5 bases). CDR3 size: 10 residues. The germline CDR1 and CDR2 sequences are GTSNPN and SVGIG (reference sequence). The V end was cut by 5 bases, the J end by 11 bases, with 12 bases between. DNA of the CDR3: TGTGCCTGGTCGCAGGGACGGTACACCTTC. Its translation is CAWSQGRYTF.

This chain connects TRBV7-4 to TRBJ2-2; D gene uncertain. Trimming cost V 4 bases and J 6 bases, with 24 bases left between them. This CDR3 spans 18 amino acids. From germline, CDR1 is SGHVT and CDR2 SQSDAQ. The CDR3 nucleotides read TGTGCCAGCAGCTCCTTAACCCTGCTAGACCAAGGTCCCGGGGAGCTGTTTTTT. Encoded protein: CASSSLTLLDQGPGELFF.

This chain joins TRBV6-5 and TRBJ2-7; D is uncertain. The CDR3 contains 16 residues. The V gene lost 0 bases and the J gene lost 0 bases, with 12 bases spanning the gap. In germline, CDR1 is MNHEY, CDR2 SVGAGI. CDR3 sequence (DNA): TGTGCCAGCAGTTACTCGAGATTGGCAAGCTCCTACGAGCAGTACTTC. It specifies CASSYSRLASSYEQYF.

The chain is built from TRBV19 and TRBJ1-2, with a possible D match to TRBD1 (5 bases). V lost 8 bases, J lost 3 bases, and 13 bases lay in between. The CDR3 sequence is 13 residues long. Germline V gives CDR1 LNHDA, CDR2 SQIVND (reference sequence). The CDR3 DNA is TGTGCCAGTTCACGGGGAGGGGACTATGGCTACACCTTC. Translating it yields CASSRGGDYGYTF.

This clone was seen a handful of times. The V call is TRBV19, the J call TRBJ1-3, with a possible D match to TRBD1 (5 bases). Germline assignment: CDR1 LNHDA and CDR2 SQIVND (reference sequence). CDR3 length: 17 residues. V shed 2 bases and J shed 0 bases, with 14 bases lying between them. The CDR3 spells CASSIRGTSASGNTIYF. The CDR3 nucleotides are TGTGCCAGTAGTATACGAGGGACTTCAGCCTCTGGAAACACCATATATTTT.

This rearrangement joins TRBV6-2 or TRBV6-3 to TRBJ2-7; unclear D gene. The germline V gene encodes CDR1 MNHEY and CDR2 SVGEGT. V lost 5 bases to trimming and J lost 3 bases, with 11 bases between them. This CDR3 has 13 amino acids. CDR3 sequence (DNA): TGTGCCAGCAGTAAAGGACGTTTCTACGAGCAGTACTTC. This codes for CASSKGRFYEQYF.

The chain is built from TRBV19 and TRBJ2-1; 8 nucleotides line up with TRBD1. The J segment lost 10 bases and the V segment lost 4 bases, leaving 9 bases of the junction unmatched. CDR3 length equals 14 residues. CDR1 and CDR2 from the germline V gene are LNHDA and SQIVND (reference sequence). The CDR3 loop reads CASSTPNRGSEQFF. CDR3 in DNA: TGTGCCAGTAGTACCCCTAACAGGGGGAGCGAGCAGTTCTTC.

This chain links TRBV10-3 with TRBJ1-6; TRBD1 matches at 8 bases. Trimming removed 8 bases from V and 10 bases from J; junction bases left unmatched: 7. Germline CDR1 and CDR2: ENHRY and SYGVKD. The length of the CDR3 is 13 residues. The CDR3 region is CAIGQGRGSPLHF. Written as DNA, the CDR3 is TGTGCCATCGGACAGGGTAGAGGGTCACCCCTCCACTTT.

V usage is TRBV7-2 and J usage is TRBJ1-5, with 7 bases fitting TRBD1. The CDR3 contains 14 residues. The V and J ends lost 6 bases and 5 bases, in that order; junction bases with no gene match: 7. CDR1 and CDR2 from the germline V gene are SGHTA and FQGNSA. The chain's CDR3 is CASSIRQGDQPQHF. In DNA, the CDR3 is TGTGCCAGCAGTATCCGACAGGGAGATCAGCCCCAGCATTTT. The variable domain in full, completed from reference TRBV7-2 and TRBJ1-5, reads GAGVSQSPSNKVTEKGKDVELRCDPISGHTALYWYRQSLGQGLEFLIYFQGNSAPDKSGLPSDRFSAERTGGSVSTLTIQRTQQEDSAVYLCASSIRQGDQPQHFGDGTRLSIL.